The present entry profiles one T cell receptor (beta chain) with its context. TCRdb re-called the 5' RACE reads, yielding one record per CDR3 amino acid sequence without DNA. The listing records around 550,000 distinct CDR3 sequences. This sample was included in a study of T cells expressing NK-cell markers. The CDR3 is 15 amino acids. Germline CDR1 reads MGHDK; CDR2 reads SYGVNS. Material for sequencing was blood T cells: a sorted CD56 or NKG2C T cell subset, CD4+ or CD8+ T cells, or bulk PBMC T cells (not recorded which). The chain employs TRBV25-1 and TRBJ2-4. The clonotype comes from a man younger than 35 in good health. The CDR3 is CASSDLSTSKNIQYF.